The 7 T cell receptor beta chains below were found in one sample sequenced in a study of blood T cell repertoires in COVID-19. Generated by immunoSEQ multiplex PCR, the TCRdb table keeps only in-frame clones and is missing some. Of some 48,000 clones listed, about nine tenths were seen once; the top ten hold approximately 5%. Sequencing was performed on peripheral blood. These receptors all come from a man aged 65 to 85 with acute or convalescent COVID-19.

V is TRBV7-2 and J is TRBJ2-2; no definite D call. Deletions cut 8 bases from V and 2 bases from J, with 6 bases between. Germline V gene lookup returns CDR1 SGHTA and CDR2 FQGNSA. The CDR3 extends over 12 amino acids. The CDR3 DNA follows: TGTGCCAGCTCTATAAACACCGGGGAGCTGTTTTTT. Translated, it gives CASSINTGELFF.

The V and J genes are TRBV6-4 and TRBJ1-2, with TRBD1 identical over 8 bases. CDR3 length: 15 residues. Germline values: CDR1 MRHNA, CDR2 SNTAGT. The V gene end was trimmed by 6 bases and the J gene end by 3 bases; junction bases not matched to a gene: 9. CDR3 loop: CASSALAGGDYGYTF. DNA of the CDR3: TGTGCCAGCAGCGCCCTTGCAGGGGGCGACTATGGCTACACCTTC.

The chain recombines TRBV2 with TRBJ2-2; TRBD2 aligns across 10 bases. V lost 6 bases to trimming and J lost 6 bases; unmatched junction nucleotides: 16. CDR1 and CDR2 from the germline V gene are SNHLY and FYNNEI. The CDR3 is made up of 18 amino acids. CDR3 bases: TGTGCCAGCAGCGACCCCGGGGTAGCGGGGGGCCGTTCCGGGGAGCTGTTTTTT. Protein: CASSDPGVAGGRSGELFF.

This clone was seen only once. The J gene is TRBJ1-1, the V gene TRBV7-9; D might be TRBD1 (5 bases). CDR1 SEHNR and CDR2 FQNEAQ come from the germline V gene (reference sequence). The CDR3 has 16 residues. Trimming cost V 7 bases and J 0 bases, with 18 bases left between them. The CDR3 DNA sequence: TGTGCCAGCACACTTGACGCGAAGGGGCTGAACACTGAAGCTTTCTTT. This translates into CASTLDAKGLNTEAFF. The full variable domain, with the rest looked up from reference TRBV7-9 and TRBJ1-1, is DTGVSQNPRHKITKRGQNVTFRCDPISEHNRLYWYRQTLGQGPEFLTYFQNEAQLEKSRLLSDRFSAERPKGSFSTLEIQRTEQGDSAMYLCASTLDAKGLNTEAFFGQGTRLTVV.

The chain carries TRBV5-4 and TRBJ2-2; 7 nucleotides line up with TRBD1. The V segment lost 1 base and the J segment 4 bases; nucleotides outside the gene matches: 1. Per germline, CDR1 SGHNT and CDR2 YYREEE (reference sequence). There are 14 residues in the CDR3. This CDR3 reads CASSLTGATGELFF. In DNA form, the CDR3 reads TGTGCCAGCAGCTTGACAGGGGCCACCGGGGAGCTGTTTTTT.

The rearrangement joins TRBV10-3 to TRBJ2-7; 7 nucleotides align to TRBD1. Unmatched junction bases numbered 5, after V lost 4 bases and J lost 2 bases. From germline, CDR1 is ENHRY and CDR2 SYGVKD. CDR3 length: 14 residues. CDR3 protein: CAISVGQGAYEQYF. The CDR3 region has the DNA TGTGCCATCAGTGTTGGGCAGGGGGCCTACGAGCAGTACTTC.

The chain has TRBV18 and TRBJ1-6; D might be TRBD1 (6 bases). Deletions cut 5 bases from V and 4 bases from J, with 9 bases between. Germline V CDR1 and CDR2: KGHSH, LQKENI. This CDR3 has 14 residues. Here the CDR3 reads CASSTTGYNSPLHF. For the CDR3, the DNA is TGTGCCAGCTCAACGACAGGTTATAATTCACCCCTCCACTTT.